This T cell receptor beta chain is drawn from a study of cytomegalovirus exposure and HLA in healthy donors. Study outcomes and limitations: Researchers catalogued about 150 TCR beta chains as cytomegalovirus-associated. Subsequent analysis revealed that first-cohort TCR clusters tended to co-occur in the 110 or so validation repertoires.

Only in-frame clones appear in the TCRdb table, and some are missing; sequencing was by immunoSEQ multiplex PCR. The table records a few hundred thousand clones, roughly 85% of them present only once. CDR3 length: 14 residues. Per the germline V gene, CDR1 is MRHNA and CDR2 is SNTAGT. V was clipped by 0 bases and J by 4 bases; unmatched bases: 2. For this clone: Its specificity is unknown.

J is TRBJ1-1 and V is TRBV6-4, with 7 bases aligning to TRBD1. The receptor's source is a woman between 18 and 30 years old in good health and CMV-seronegative. The specimen sequenced was PBMCs. CDR3 in amino acids: CASSDSTGATEAFF. DNA of the CDR3: TGTGCCAGCAGTGACTCAACAGGGGCCACTGAAGCTTTCTTT.